A selection of T cell receptor beta chains follows, all from one sample in a study of CD4+ T cells in melanoma. TCRdb's copy holds only in-frame clones and misses some; the assay was immunoSEQ multiplex PCR. The sample contains 10,000 to 12,000 clones, 66% of which appear only once. Sequencing was done on a sample of cells from a culture (not recorded whether cultured in vitro). The receptors were sampled from a human donor with melanoma. CDR3s include the opening cysteine and the closing phenylalanine or tryptophan. D genes are given only for firm matches. Clone size, where shown, is once, few, many, or a class for clones that have expanded.

>TRBV6-6|.|.|TRBJ1-1|14
CASSKGLQGTEAFF
TGTGCCAGCAGTAAGGGCCTCCAGGGCACTGAAGCTTTCTTT
>TRBV10-2|.|.|TRBJ1-5|15
CASSDRFLSNQPQHF
TGCGCCAGCAGTGACCGGTTTTTGAGCAATCAGCCCCAGCATTTT
>TRBV15|.|few|TRBJ1-5|15
CATSRGGGSNQPQHF
TGTGCCACCAGCAGAGGGGGAGGTAGCAATCAGCCCCAGCATTTT
>TRBV4-1|.|few|TRBJ2-7|14
CASSPGRGSYEQYF
TGCGCCAGCAGCCCGGGGCGGGGCTCCTACGAGCAGTACTTC
>TRBV9|.|.|TRBJ2-2|17
CASSVNKAGVNTGELFF
TGTGCCAGCAGCGTAAATAAGGCAGGGGTGAACACCGGGGAGCTGTTTTTT
>TRBV4-1|TRBD2|.|TRBJ2-3|17
CASSQGGAGGGTDTQYF
TGCGCCAGCAGCCAAGGGGGAGCGGGGGGCGGCACAGATACGCAGTATTTT
>TRBV5-1|.|once|TRBJ1-4|13
CASSAASHEKLFF
TGCGCCAGCAGCGCAGCATCCCATGAAAAACTGTTTTTT
>TRBV9|.|.|TRBJ2-2|15
CASSGLAYNTGELFF
TGTGCCAGCAGCGGATTGGCTTATAACACCGGGGAGCTGTTTTTT
>TRBV5-5|.|.|TRBJ2-2|14
CASSSYRENGELFF
TGTGCCAGCAGCTCGTACAGGGAAAACGGGGAGCTGTTTTTT
>TRBV9|.|.|TRBJ1-4|16
CASSVSPGGDDEKLFF
TGTGCCAGCAGCGTATCTCCTGGGGGGGATGATGAAAAACTGTTTTTT
>TRBV6-5|TRBD1|.|TRBJ2-1|15
CASSYSRDRANEQFF
TGTGCCAGCAGTTACTCGCGGGACAGGGCTAATGAGCAGTTCTTC
>TRBV5-1|.|few|TRBJ2-2|17
CASSPLMTAPATGELFF
TGCGCCAGCAGCCCGTTAATGACAGCTCCCGCCACCGGGGAGCTGTTTTTT
>TRBV6-1|.|few|TRBJ2-7|12
CASGLIVYEQYF
TGTGCCAGCGGTCTGATCGTGTACGAGCAGTACTTC
>TRBV19|TRBD1|.|TRBJ1-1|14
CASSMWDRGSEAFF
TGTGCCAGTAGTATGTGGGACAGGGGATCTGAAGCTTTCTTT
>TRBV5-1|TRBD1|.|TRBJ1-4|15
CASSIGTGVNEKLFF
TGCGCCAGCAGCATCGGGACAGGGGTAAATGAAAAACTGTTTTTT
>TRBV27|.|.|TRBJ1-2|16
CASSLSSRHPRYGYTF
TGTGCCAGCAGTTTATCGAGCAGGCATCCCCGCTATGGCTACACCTTC
>TRBV18|.|.|TRBJ2-7|14
CASSTGLVSYEQYF
TGTGCCAGCTCTACAGGGCTCGTTTCCTACGAGCAGTACTTC
>TRBV6-1|.|.|TRBJ2-5|12
CASSERGETQYF
TGTGCCAGCAGTGAAAGGGGAGAGACCCAGTACTTC
>TRBV29-1|.|.|TRBJ2-1|11
CSARGYNEQFF
TGCAGCGCCAGAGGTTACAATGAGCAGTTCTTC
>TRBV6-5|.|.|TRBJ2-4|13
CAVRAGGANIQYF
TGTGCCGTTCGTGCAGGGGGGGCAAACATTCAGTACTTC
>TRBV27|TRBD1|.|TRBJ1-4|17
CASSRLRQGGHYEKLFF
TGTGCCAGCAGTAGACTCCGACAGGGGGGCCATTATGAAAAACTGTTTTTT
>TRBV19|.|.|TRBJ1-4|15
CASSDTGATNEKLFF
TGTGCCAGTAGCGATACCGGTGCAACTAATGAAAAACTGTTTTTT
>TRBV4-1|TRBD1|few|TRBJ1-6|14
CASSQTGTNSPLHF
TGCGCCAGCAGCCAGACAGGGACGAATTCACCCCTCCACTTT
>TRBV30|.|.|TRBJ2-7|13
CAWSRDTTYEQYF
TGTGCCTGGAGCCGGGACACAACTTACGAGCAGTACTTC
>TRBV2|.|few|TRBJ2-7|13
CASRRDSSYEQYF
TGTGCCAGCAGGCGGGACAGCTCCTACGAGCAGTACTTC
>TRBV19|.|.|TRBJ1-2|12
CASRDFSYGYTF
TGTGCCAGTCGAGACTTCTCGTATGGCTACACCTTC
>TRBV10-2|.|.|TRBJ1-2|14
CASRPLQGRGGYAF
TGCGCCAGCCGACCACTCCAGGGAAGAGGTGGCTACGCCTTC
>TRBV2|.|.|TRBJ2-7|10
CASSNYEQYF
TGTGCCAGCAGTAACTACGAGCAGTACTTC
>TRBV6-6|.|few|TRBJ1-2|12
CASRGDMIGYTF
TGTGCCAGCAGGGGGGACATGATTGGCTACACCTTC
>TRBV7-3|.|.|TRBJ1-1|14
CASSLGGINTEAFF
TGTGCCAGCAGCTTAGGTGGCATCAACACTGAAGCTTTCTTT
>TRBV11-2|.|few|TRBJ2-3|18
CASSLQHGGRGGTDTQYF
TGTGCCAGCAGCCTACAACACGGCGGCAGGGGGGGCACAGATACGCAGTATTTT
>TRBV7-3|.|few|TRBJ2-1|15
CASSPRDSSGNEQFF
TGTGCCAGCAGCCCACGGGACTCCTCAGGGAATGAGCAGTTCTTC
>TRBV6-5|.|.|TRBJ1-5|14
CASSYSGTSQPQHF
TGTGCCAGCAGTTACTCAGGGACTAGTCAGCCCCAGCATTTT
>TRBV5-6|.|.|TRBJ1-2|14
CASSLFGKIYGYTF
TGTGCCAGCAGCTTGTTTGGAAAAATCTATGGCTACACCTTC
>TRBV2|TRBD2|.|TRBJ2-3|15
CASRSAGGGTDTQYF
TGTGCCAGCAGATCAGCGGGGGGCGGCACAGATACGCAGTATTTT
>TRBV5-6|.|.|TRBJ1-1|12
CASSLFATEAFF
TGTGCCAGCAGCTTGTTCGCGACTGAAGCTTTCTTT
>TRBV20-1|.|.|TRBJ2-7|9
CSVWGPWYF
TGCAGTGTTTGGGGCCCATGGTACTTC
>TRBV19|.|.|TRBJ1-2|17
CASSLDPREGSDYGYTF
TGTGCCAGTAGTCTCGACCCCCGGGAGGGGTCGGACTATGGCTACACCTTC
>TRBV7-9|.|.|TRBJ1-6|12
CASSPRNSPLHF
TGTGCCAGCAGCCCCCGGAATTCACCCCTCCACTTT
>TRBV5-6|.|.|TRBJ2-7|14
CASSLAQGSFEQYF
TGTGCCAGCAGCTTGGCCCAGGGGTCGTTCGAGCAGTACTTC
>TRBV5-1|TRBD1|.|TRBJ1-1|16
CASSSRQGDVMTEAFF
TGCGCCAGCAGCTCGCGACAGGGGGATGTGATGACTGAAGCTTTCTTT
>TRBV15|TRBD1|.|TRBJ2-7|14
CATSVDRGIYEQYF
TGTGCCACCAGCGTGGACAGGGGGATCTACGAGCAGTACTTC
>TRBV18|.|.|TRBJ2-1|21
CASSPPVGSPIRGHSYNEQFF
TGTGCCAGCTCACCACCGGTCGGTTCACCCATCAGGGGCCACTCCTACAATGAGCAGTTCTTC
>TRBV12-5|.|few|TRBJ2-7|16
CASGFFSPQLSYEQYF
TGTGCTAGTGGTTTCTTTTCTCCACAGTTGTCCTACGAGCAGTACTTC
>TRBV27|TRBD2|.|TRBJ2-2|15
CASSFRGGSTGELFF
TGTGCCAGCAGTTTTCGGGGGGGGAGCACCGGGGAGCTGTTTTTT
>TRBV6-1|.|.|TRBJ2-6|15
CASSERFSGANVLTF
TGTGCCAGCAGTGAACGATTCTCTGGGGCCAACGTCCTGACTTTC
>TRBV2|.|.|TRBJ1-1|14
CASSAQGINTEAFF
TGTGCCAGCAGTGCACAGGGAATTAACACTGAAGCTTTCTTT
>TRBV30|.|.|TRBJ2-7|12
CAWSRAVYEQYF
TGTGCCTGGAGTAGGGCAGTCTACGAGCAGTACTTC
>TRBV6-1|.|.|TRBJ1-4|14
CASSQYPGNEKLFF
TGTGCCAGCAGTCAGTATCCCGGTAATGAAAAACTGTTTTTT
>TRBV7-9|TRBD1|.|TRBJ2-5|15
CASSSGQVEGETQYF
TGTGCCAGCAGCTCGGGACAGGTAGAGGGGGAGACCCAGTACTTC
>TRBV5-4|.|few|TRBJ1-2|15
CASSLATGGSYGYTF
TGTGCCAGCAGCTTGGCCACAGGTGGTAGCTATGGCTACACCTTC
>TRBV4-1|TRBD1|.|TRBJ1-1|16
CASSQPRQGRFTEAFF
TGCGCCAGCAGCCAACCCCGACAGGGCCGGTTCACTGAAGCTTTCTTT
>TRBV5-1|.|few|TRBJ2-7|12
CASTATGYEQYF
TGCGCCAGCACAGCGACGGGCTACGAGCAGTACTTC
>TRBV6-6|TRBD1|.|TRBJ2-1|14
CASRGTGRSGEQFF
TGTGCCAGCAGGGGGACAGGGCGGTCCGGTGAGCAGTTCTTC
>TRBV5-1|TRBD1|.|TRBJ1-2|14
CASSSGDRGYGYTF
TGCGCCAGCAGCTCAGGGGACAGGGGATATGGCTACACCTTC
>TRBV5-1|.|.|TRBJ2-2|15
CASSLEAVNTGELFF
TGCGCCAGCAGCTTGGAAGCGGTGAACACCGGGGAGCTGTTTTTT
>TRBV6-5|.|.|TRBJ1-1|12
CASSPGATEAFF
TGTGCCAGCAGTCCGGGAGCCACTGAAGCTTTCTTT
>TRBV5-1|TRBD1|.|TRBJ2-7|15
CASSLAGTGGDEQYF
TGCGCCAGCAGCTTGGCCGGGACAGGGGGCGACGAGCAGTACTTC
>TRBV11-2|.|.|TRBJ1-6|13
CASRGEFNSPLHF
TGTGCCAGCAGAGGAGAATTTAATTCACCCCTCCACTTT